This is a list of T cell receptor beta chains from one sample in a study of Ad26.COV2.S vaccination and SARS-CoV-2 variants. TCRdb's copy holds only in-frame clones and misses some; the assay was immunoSEQ multiplex PCR. The table records around 250,000 clones, around 87% of them present only once. The sequencing used peripheral blood, collected in a trial of Ad26.COV2.S vaccine versus placebo. The receptors shown here come from a person between 18 and 65 years old who received the Ad26.COV2.S COVID-19 vaccine or a placebo. The CDR3 runs from the conserved cysteine through the conserved F or W. The D gene is left open where the match is weak. Rows may omit the clone size; those that give it use once, few, many or a size class.

d_gene | j_gene | v_gene | abundance | CDR3nt | CDR3aa
TRBD2 | TRBJ2-1 | TRBV7-2 | . | TGTGCCAGCAGCTTAGACGGGGGGGACAACAATGAGCAGTTCTTC | CASSLDGGDNNEQFF
. | TRBJ1-2 | TRBV2 | . | TGTGCCAGCAGTGATATCGTCTATGGCTACACCTTC | CASSDIVYGYTF
TRBD2 | TRBJ2-1 | TRBV9 | once | TGTGCCAGCAGCTCCCAGTCCGCGGGAGCATCTACTGAGCAGTTCTTC | CASSSQSAGASTEQFF
. | TRBJ1-6 | TRBV27 | . | TGTGCCAGCAATACGGGACATTATAATTCACCCCTCCACTTT | CASNTGHYNSPLHF
. | TRBJ2-4 | TRBV5-6 | . | TGTGCCAGCAGTTCAGGGGTTGAAAACATTCAGTACTTC | CASSSGVENIQYF
. | TRBJ2-5 | TRBV10-3 | once | TGTGCCATCAGTGGGGACGGACCCCAAGAGACCCAGTACTTC | CAISGDGPQETQYF
. | TRBJ2-1 | TRBV29-1 | . | TGCAGCGTTGAAACGGGGTTCAGGGCAGGAAATGAGCAGTTCTTC | CSVETGFRAGNEQFF
TRBD2 | TRBJ2-7 | TRBV7-9 | . | TGTGCCAGCAGCCGAGGACTAGCGGGTATATACGAGCAGTACTTC | CASSRGLAGIYEQYF
TRBD1 | TRBJ2-3 | TRBV2 | once | TGTGCCAGCAGGGAGGGACAGGGGCCTGGCACAGATACGCAGTATTTT | CASREGQGPGTDTQYF
. | TRBJ1-6 | TRBV6-5 | . | TGTGCCAGCAACAGACTTAATTCACCCCTCCACTTT | CASNRLNSPLHF
TRBD2 | TRBJ2-1 | TRBV4-3 | . | TGCGCCAGCAGGAAAGCAGGGACTAGCGGGGGGGCGAGCAATGAGCAGTTCTTC | CASRKAGTSGGASNEQFF
TRBD1 | TRBJ2-6 | TRBV7-2 | . | TGTGCCAGCAGCACATCAGGGGGCGCTGGGGCCAACGTCCTGACTTTC | CASSTSGGAGANVLTF
. | TRBJ2-2 | TRBV18 | . | TGTGCCAGCTCACAAGGGTCCGGGGAGCTGTTTTTT | CASSQGSGELFF
TRBD2 | TRBJ2-1 | TRBV6-5 | . | TGTGCCAGCAAATGGACTAGCGGGAGATACAATGAGCAGTTCTTC | CASKWTSGRYNEQFF
TRBD2 | TRBJ2-7 | TRBV2 | . | TGTGCCAGCACAGGTCTAGCGGGAGGCCCCCAGTACTTC | CASTGLAGGPQYF
. | TRBJ1-5 | TRBV7-3 | few | TGTGCCAGCAGCCTACAGAGCAATCAGCCCCAGCATTTT | CASSLQSNQPQHF
. | TRBJ2-1 | TRBV27 | . | TGTGCCAGCAGTTTTTTAGGCGGCTTCTACAATGAGCAGTTCTTC | CASSFLGGFYNEQFF
. | TRBJ2-1 | TRBV5-1 | . | TGCGCCAGCAGCTTGGCCGAGGAGGCTCACAATGAGCAGTTCTTC | CASSLAEEAHNEQFF
. | TRBJ2-5 | TRBV2 | . | TGTGCCAGCAGTGAACACCTACCACCCATTGAGACCCAGTACTTC | CASSEHLPPIETQYF
. | TRBJ2-7 | TRBV19 | few | TGTGCCAGTAGCCTGGGAGGTTCCTACGAGCAGTACTTC | CASSLGGSYEQYF
TRBD2 | TRBJ2-1 | TRBV7-3 | . | TGTGCCAGCAGCTCCGCCGGGACTAGCGGGGGGGGCCTATACAATGAGCAGTTCTTC | CASSSAGTSGGGLYNEQFF
. | TRBJ2-7 | TRBV11-2 | . | TGTGCCAGCAGGAACCGGGACAAGTCATACGAGCAGTACTTC | CASRNRDKSYEQYF
. | TRBJ1-1 | TRBV4-1 | many | TGCGCCAGCAGCCAAGCCAACTTTATCGGTTCGAGCGGCACTGAAGCTTTCTTT | CASSQANFIGSSGTEAFF
TRBD2 | TRBJ2-7 | TRBV7-2 | . | TGTGCCAGCAGCTTAGGGCCACTAGCGGGGGTCCCCAGCGAGCAGTACTTC | CASSLGPLAGVPSEQYF
TRBD2 | TRBJ2-3 | TRBV7-9 | . | TGTGCCAGCAGCCCCCCCGGGACTAACCTAGATACGCAGTATTTT | CASSPPGTNLDTQYF
. | TRBJ1-6 | TRBV24-1 | . | TGTGCCACCAGTGATATGGCAGGGAAGGGCTCACCCCTCCACTTT | CATSDMAGKGSPLHF
. | TRBJ1-5 | TRBV6-2/TRBV6-3 | once | TGTGCCAGCAGTTACTCAGGGGGGAGCAATCAGCCCCAGCATTTT | CASSYSGGSNQPQHF
. | TRBJ1-4 | TRBV7-9 | . | TGTGCCAGCAGCTTGGTTCCATTCAGCGTAGGTCCAAATGAAAAACTGTTTTTT | CASSLVPFSVGPNEKLFF
TRBD1 | TRBJ2-7 | TRBV19 | . | TGTGCCAGTAGGGGACAGGGGGACTACGAGCAGTACTTC | CASRGQGDYEQYF
TRBD1 | TRBJ2-2 | TRBV5-4 | . | TGTGCCAGCAGACCTCCCGGGACAGGGAACACCGGGGAGCTGTTTTTT | CASRPPGTGNTGELFF
TRBD1 | TRBJ2-6 | TRBV9 | . | TGTGCCAGCAGCGCCGGGACAGGGGCTGGGGCCAACGTCCTGACTTTC | CASSAGTGAGANVLTF
. | TRBJ1-2 | TRBV4-1 | . | TGCGCCAGCAGCCAATTCGCGGCAGGGACCTTCTATGGCTACACCTTC | CASSQFAAGTFYGYTF
TRBD2 | TRBJ2-3 | TRBV5-1 | once | TGCGCCAGCAGCCCCTCAGGGCTAGCGGTGGAACCCACAGATACGCAGTATTTT | CASSPSGLAVEPTDTQYF